These 24 T cell receptor beta chains came from one sample sequenced in a study of cytomegalovirus exposure and HLA in healthy donors. Generated by immunoSEQ multiplex PCR, the TCRdb table keeps only in-frame clones and is missing some. The table records approximately 120,000 clones, 85% to 90% of them present only once. Sequencing input: PBMCs. The receptors derive from a woman aged 18-29 years in good health and CMV-seronegative.

This chain connects TRBV6-1 to TRBJ1-5; 9 bases are shared with TRBD1. The CDR3 is made up of 17 amino acids. V was pared by 2 bases and J by 3 bases, with 8 bases of the junction left unmatched. Germline values: CDR1 MNHNS, CDR2 SASEGT. DNA for the CDR3: TGTGCCAGCAGTGAAAAGGACAGGGGAGTAAACAATCAGCCCCAGCATTTT. Translated: CASSEKDRGVNNQPQHF.

J is TRBJ1-1 and V is TRBV28; D gene unclear. CDR3 length: 13 residues. Trimming pared 5 bases from V and 1 base from J, leaving 8 bases between. The germline V gene encodes CDR1 MDHEN and CDR2 SYDVKM. The CDR3 coding sequence is TGTGCCAGCAGTCTGACTCCGAACACTGAAGCTTTCTTT. Its protein product is CASSLTPNTEAFF.

The chain recombines TRBV7-6 with TRBJ1-2; a possible D gene is TRBD1 (5 bases). The CDR3 contains 14 residues. V dropped 2 bases and J dropped 1 base, with 8 bases sitting between them. Germline values: CDR1 SGHVS, CDR2 FNYEAQ. The CDR3 sequence is CASSLWGDNYGYTF. The DNA for the CDR3 is TGTGCCAGCAGCTTATGGGGGGATAACTATGGCTACACCTTC.

The V gene is TRBV4-2, the J gene TRBJ2-2; perhaps TRBD2 as D (6 bases). V was shortened by 4 bases and J by 4 bases, with 10 bases between the two germline ends. The germline CDR1 and CDR2 sequences are LGHNA and YNFKEQ. This CDR3 spans 14 amino acids. CDR3 protein: CASSPSGVTGELFF. The CDR3 nucleotides read TGTGCCAGCAGCCCCTCGGGGGTCACCGGGGAGCTGTTTTTT.

The gene calls are TRBV4-2 and TRBJ1-3, with D perhaps TRBD1 (5 bases). The ends were cut back, 0 bases at V and 1 base at J, with 7 bases in the middle. The germline CDR1 and CDR2 sequences are LGHNA and YNFKEQ. This CDR3 has 15 amino acids. The CDR3 loop reads CASSQDKGSGNTIYF. The DNA for the CDR3 is TGTGCCAGCAGCCAAGATAAGGGGTCTGGAAACACCATATATTTT.

The genes are TRBV27 and TRBJ2-1; 11 bases map to TRBD2. In germline, CDR1 is MNHEY, CDR2 SMNVEV (reference sequence). The ends lost 4 bases at V and 3 bases at J; junction bases unmatched: 5. The CDR3 extends over 16 amino acids. The CDR3 protein is CASSSLAGVYYNEQFF. The CDR3 coding sequence is TGTGCCAGCAGTTCACTAGCGGGAGTATACTACAATGAGCAGTTCTTC.

The chain carries TRBV30 and TRBJ2-7; D is perhaps TRBD1 (6 bases). CDR1 is GTSNPN and CDR2 is SVGIG in the germline V gene (reference sequence). Trimming pared 1 base from V and 0 bases from J, leaving 19 bases between. This CDR3 comprises 17 residues. CDR3 sequence: CAWSGDTRDTYSYEQYF. The CDR3 bases are TGTGCCTGGAGTGGAGATACTCGGGACACCTACTCCTACGAGCAGTACTTC.

This clone was detected only once. This chain uses TRBV7-8 with TRBJ1-5; 7 bases line up with TRBD1. The germline gives CDR1 SGHVS, CDR2 FQNEAQ. The CDR3 runs to 16 residues. V was clipped by 5 bases and J by 5 bases; unmatched bases: 12. CDR3 DNA sequence: TGTGCCAGCAGCCCCAGGACATACAGGGGTGATCAGCCCCAGCATTTT. It translates to CASSPRTYRGDQPQHF.

This chain links TRBV28 with TRBJ2-7; 7 bases fit TRBD2. V lost 3 bases to trimming and J lost 4 bases; unmatched junction nucleotides: 9. This CDR3 is built from 15 residues. Germline CDR1 is MDHEN and CDR2 is SYDVKM. Here the CDR3 reads CASSFRNGTTYEQYV. The CDR3 DNA reads TGTGCCAGCAGTTTCCGGAACGGGACTACTTACGAGCAGTACGTC.

The CDR3 DNA reads TGTGCCAGCAGCTTATTGCGAGAACCTTCTCGGGACAATGAGCAGTTCTTC. Translating it yields CASSLLREPSRDNEQFF. This chain uses TRBV7-8 with TRBJ2-1; unclear D gene. V was clipped by 2 bases and J by 5 bases, with 19 bases between them. In germline, CDR1 is SGHVS, CDR2 FQNEAQ. This CDR3 is 17 amino acids long.

Notes on this clone: Other DNA variants within this sample encode the same CDR3. The chain carries TRBV27 and TRBJ2-4, with D tentatively TRBD1 (5 bases). CDR3 length: 15 residues. V lost 4 bases, J lost 1 base, and 11 bases lay in between. Germline V gene lookup returns CDR1 MNHEY and CDR2 SMNVEV (reference sequence). The CDR3 DNA reads TGTGCCAGCAGTTCCAGGGAACTTGCCAAAAACATTCAGTACTTC. Encoded protein: CASSSRELAKNIQYF.

The chain has TRBV27 and TRBJ1-3, with 9 bases identical to TRBD1. The CDR3 runs to 16 residues. Germline values: CDR1 MNHEY, CDR2 SMNVEV (reference sequence). V shed 5 bases, J shed 2 bases, and the junction held 7 bases outside the gene matches. The CDR3 DNA reads TGTGCCAGCAGTCGGGGACAGGGAACGACTGGAAACACCATATATTTT. Protein: CASSRGQGTTGNTIYF.

The V gene is TRBV30, the J gene TRBJ1-5; 7 nucleotides line up with TRBD1. Per germline, CDR1 GTSNPN and CDR2 SVGIG (reference sequence). With V trimmed by 0 bases and J by 0 bases, 5 bases remained unmatched. This CDR3 region has 16 residues. CDR3 in DNA: TGTGCCTGGAGTGTGGACAGGACCTATAGCAATCAGCCCCAGCATTTT. Its protein product is CAWSVDRTYSNQPQHF.

This chain connects TRBV9 to TRBJ2-3, with 8 bases that match TRBD1. The CDR3 length is 20 residues. Germline trimming cut 3 bases from V and 2 bases from J; bases unmatched to any gene: 20. The germline V gene encodes CDR1 SGDLS and CDR2 YYNGEE. The CDR3 spells CASSATGTGRGAVYTDTQYF. CDR3 nucleotide sequence: TGTGCCAGCAGCGCTACCGGGACAGGCCGGGGAGCGGTGTACACAGATACGCAGTATTTT.

V gene TRBV28 combines with J gene TRBJ2-1, with D possibly being TRBD2 (6 bases). This CDR3 comprises 13 residues. The germline V and J ends were trimmed by 9 bases and 1 base, with 10 bases remaining between them. Per germline, CDR1 MDHEN and CDR2 SYDVKM. The CDR3 region is CASFSGSYNEQFF. CDR3 sequence (DNA): TGTGCCAGTTTTAGCGGTTCCTACAATGAGCAGTTCTTC. Variable domain in full (rest from reference TRBV28 and TRBJ2-1): DVKVTQSSRYLVKRTGEKVFLECVQDMDHENMFWYRQDPGLGLRLIYFSYDVKMKEKGDIPEGYSVSREKKERFSLILESASTNQTSMYLCASFSGSYNEQFFGPGTRLTVL.

The rearrangement joins TRBV6-5 to TRBJ1-2; D might be TRBD1 (5 bases). Germline loops: CDR1 MNHEY, CDR2 SVGAGI. This CDR3 is built from 13 residues. Trimming stripped 3 bases from V and 7 bases from J, with 12 bases between. The chain's CDR3 is CASSYKGQSGYTF. DNA of the CDR3: TGTGCCAGCAGTTATAAGGGGCAGAGTGGCTACACCTTC.

This clone was observed a handful of times. This sequence joins TRBV19 and TRBJ1-5; the match to TRBD1 covers 10 bases. Germline V gives CDR1 LNHDA, CDR2 SQIVND (reference sequence). The V gene end was trimmed by 4 bases and the J gene end by 5 bases; junction bases not matched to a gene: 5. This CDR3 contains 15 residues. This CDR3 reads CASSRGQGEDQPQHF. The CDR3 DNA reads TGTGCCAGTAGTAGAGGACAGGGGGAAGATCAGCCCCAGCATTTT.

The rearrangement links TRBV14 to TRBJ2-7, with D perhaps matching TRBD1 (6 bases). This CDR3 is built from 19 residues. Deletions cut 0 bases from V and 2 bases from J, with 23 bases between. Per the germline V gene, CDR1 is SGHDN and CDR2 is FVKESK. The CDR3 DNA reads TGTGCCAGCAGCCAAGAGAAATTACAGGGCGGACCGGGTCCCTACGAGCAGTACTTC. It codes for CASSQEKLQGGPGPYEQYF.

This chain uses TRBV6-1 with TRBJ2-5; a possible D gene is TRBD2 (6 bases). The CDR3 has 15 residues. CDR1 and CDR2 from the germline V gene are MNHNS and SASEGT. With 4 bases removed from V and 4 bases from J, the gap between germline ends came to 16 bases. CDR3 DNA sequence: TGTGCCAGCAGTGGCGGGGCGGGGACCGCAGAGACCCAGTACTTC. Translating it yields CASSGGAGTAETQYF.

The rearrangement links TRBV4-2 to TRBJ2-1; 9 positions agree with TRBD1. Germline values: CDR1 LGHNA, CDR2 YNFKEQ. This CDR3 has 15 residues. The trim removed 0 bases at V and 4 bases at J, leaving 1 base unmatched. The CDR3 loop is CASSQEQGAYNEQFF. Written as DNA, the CDR3 is TGTGCCAGCAGCCAAGAACAGGGGGCTTACAATGAGCAGTTCTTC.

The chain uses TRBV2 and TRBJ2-1; 8 bases agree with TRBD2. CDR1 SNHLY and CDR2 FYNNEI come from the germline V gene. The CDR3 runs 14 residues. V lost 3 bases, J lost 7 bases, and 5 bases stayed unmatched. The CDR3 reads CASSERGARNEQFF. CDR3 nucleotides: TGTGCCAGCAGTGAGCGGGGGGCTCGAAATGAGCAGTTCTTC. Combining the CDR3 with reference TRBV2 and TRBJ2-1 gives the whole variable domain EPEVTQTPSHQVTQMGQEVILRCVPISNHLYFYWYRQILGQKVEFLVSFYNNEISEKSEIFDDQFSVERPDGSNFTLKIRSTKLEDSAMYFCASSERGARNEQFFGPGTRLTVL.

The J gene is TRBJ1-6, the V gene TRBV9; no reliable D call. Germline V gives CDR1 SGDLS, CDR2 YYNGEE. The CDR3 sequence is 13 residues long. With 0 bases removed from V and 7 bases from J, the gap between germline ends came to 5 bases. The CDR3 DNA follows: TGTGCCAGCAGCGTAGTTGAGAATTCACCCCTCCACTTT. It specifies CASSVVENSPLHF.

The gene calls are TRBV9 and TRBJ2-6; weak D call: TRBD1 (5 bases). Germline assignment: CDR1 SGDLS and CDR2 YYNGEE. This CDR3 is 20 amino acids long. The V end was cut by 3 bases, the J end by 0 bases, with 22 bases between. This CDR3 reads CASSGQLRGTGISGANVLTF. The DNA of the CDR3 is TGTGCCAGCAGCGGCCAGCTAAGGGGTACGGGCATCTCTGGGGCCAACGTCCTGACTTTC. The full variable domain, in which reference TRBV9 and TRBJ2-6 provide the parts outside the CDR3, is DSGVTQTPKHLITATGQRVTLRCSPRSGDLSVYWYQQSLDQGLQFLIQYYNGEERAKGNILERFSAQQFPDLHSELNLSSLELGDSALYFCASSGQLRGTGISGANVLTFGAGSRLTVL.

CDR3 protein: CASSTRHHPNEKLFF. In nucleotides, the CDR3 is TGTGCCAGTAGTACCCGACACCACCCTAATGAAAAACTGTTTTTT. The V and J genes are TRBV19 and TRBJ1-4; D is uncertain. The V and J ends lost 4 bases and 3 bases respectively, with 12 bases between them. The length of the CDR3 is 15 residues. Germline assignment: CDR1 LNHDA and CDR2 SQIVND (reference sequence).